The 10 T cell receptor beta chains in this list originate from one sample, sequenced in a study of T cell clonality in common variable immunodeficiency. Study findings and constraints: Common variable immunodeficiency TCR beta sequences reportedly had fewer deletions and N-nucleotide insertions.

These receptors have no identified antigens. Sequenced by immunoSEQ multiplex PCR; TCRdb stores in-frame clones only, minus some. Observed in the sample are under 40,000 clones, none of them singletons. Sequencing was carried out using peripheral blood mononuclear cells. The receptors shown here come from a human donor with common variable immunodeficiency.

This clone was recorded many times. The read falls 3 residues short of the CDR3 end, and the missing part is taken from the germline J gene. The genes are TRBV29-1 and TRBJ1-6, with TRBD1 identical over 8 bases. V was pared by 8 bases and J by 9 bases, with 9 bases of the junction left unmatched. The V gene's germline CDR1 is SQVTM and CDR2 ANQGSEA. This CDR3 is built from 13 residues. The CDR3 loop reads CSYRTGSGSPLHF. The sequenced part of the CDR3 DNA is TGCAGCTATAGGACAGGGTCAGGTTCACCC.

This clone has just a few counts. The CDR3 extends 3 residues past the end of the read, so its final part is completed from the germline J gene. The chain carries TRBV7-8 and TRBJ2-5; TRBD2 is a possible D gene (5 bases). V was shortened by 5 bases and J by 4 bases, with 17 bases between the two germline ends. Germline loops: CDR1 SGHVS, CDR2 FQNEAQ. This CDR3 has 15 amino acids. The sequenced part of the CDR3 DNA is TGTGCCAGCAGCCTAAGATTCGGACTGGGAGAGACC. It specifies CASSLRFGLGET. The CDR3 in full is CASSLRFGLGETQYF.

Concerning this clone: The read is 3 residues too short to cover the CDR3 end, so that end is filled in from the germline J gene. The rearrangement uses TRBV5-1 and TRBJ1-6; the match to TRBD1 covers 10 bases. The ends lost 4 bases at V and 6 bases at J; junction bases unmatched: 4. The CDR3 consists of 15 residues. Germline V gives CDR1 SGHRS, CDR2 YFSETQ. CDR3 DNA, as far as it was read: TGCGCCAGCAGCGACAGGGGGCCTCGTAATTCACCC. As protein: CASSDRGPRNSP. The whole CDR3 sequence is CASSDRGPRNSPLHF.

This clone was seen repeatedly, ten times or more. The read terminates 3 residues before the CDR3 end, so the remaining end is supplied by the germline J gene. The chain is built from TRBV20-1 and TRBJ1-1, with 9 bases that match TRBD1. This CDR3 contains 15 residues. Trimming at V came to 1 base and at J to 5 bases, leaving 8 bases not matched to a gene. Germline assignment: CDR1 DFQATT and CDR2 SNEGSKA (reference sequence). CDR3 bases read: TGCAGTGCTAGAGGTCAACAGGGGGCAGGGACTGAA. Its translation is CSARGQQGAGTE. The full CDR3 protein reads CSARGQQGAGTEAFF.

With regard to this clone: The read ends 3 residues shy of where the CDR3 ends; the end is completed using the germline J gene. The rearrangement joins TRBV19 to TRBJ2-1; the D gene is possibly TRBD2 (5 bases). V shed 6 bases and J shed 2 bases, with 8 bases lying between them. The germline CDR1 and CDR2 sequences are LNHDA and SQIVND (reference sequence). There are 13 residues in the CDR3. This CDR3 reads CASSETTYNEQFF. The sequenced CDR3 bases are TGTGCCAGTAGCGAGACTACCTACAATGAG. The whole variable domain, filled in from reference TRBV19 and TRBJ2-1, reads DGGITQSPKYLFRKEGQNVTLSCEQNLNHDAMYWYRQDPGQGLRLIYYSQIVNDFQKGDIAEGYSVSREKKESFPLTVTSAQKNPTAFYLCASSETTYNEQFFGPGTRLTVL.

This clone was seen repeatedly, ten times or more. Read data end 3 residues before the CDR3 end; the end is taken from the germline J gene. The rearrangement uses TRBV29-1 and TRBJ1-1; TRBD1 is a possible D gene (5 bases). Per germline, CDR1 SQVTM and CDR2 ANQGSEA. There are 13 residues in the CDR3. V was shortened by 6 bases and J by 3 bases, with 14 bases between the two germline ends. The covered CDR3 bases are TGCAGCGTAGACCAGGGTCGGGACACTGAA. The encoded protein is CSVDQGRDTE. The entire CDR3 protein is CSVDQGRDTEAFF. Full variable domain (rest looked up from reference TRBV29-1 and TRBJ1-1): SAVISQKPSRDICQRGTSLTIQCQVDSQVTMMFWYRQQPGQSLTLIATANQGSEATYESGFVIDKFPISRPNLTFSTLTVSNMSPEDSSIYLCSVDQGRDTEAFFGQGTRLTVV.

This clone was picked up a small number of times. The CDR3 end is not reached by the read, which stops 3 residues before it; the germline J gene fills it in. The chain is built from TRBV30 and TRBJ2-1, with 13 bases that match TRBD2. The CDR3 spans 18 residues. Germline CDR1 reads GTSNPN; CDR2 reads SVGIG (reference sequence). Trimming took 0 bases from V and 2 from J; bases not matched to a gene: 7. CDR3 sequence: CAWSVRLAGGPPYNEQFF. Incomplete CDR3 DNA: TGTGCCTGGAGTGTGCGACTAGCGGGGGGTCCACCCTACAATGAG.

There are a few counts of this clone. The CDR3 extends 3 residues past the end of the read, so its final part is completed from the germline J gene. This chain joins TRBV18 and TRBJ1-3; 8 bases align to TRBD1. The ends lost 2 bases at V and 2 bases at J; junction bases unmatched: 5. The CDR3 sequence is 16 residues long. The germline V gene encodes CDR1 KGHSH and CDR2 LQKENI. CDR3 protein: CASSPGSGGTGNTIYF. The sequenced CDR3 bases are TGTGCCAGCTCACCAGGCTCAGGGGGCACTGGAAACACC.

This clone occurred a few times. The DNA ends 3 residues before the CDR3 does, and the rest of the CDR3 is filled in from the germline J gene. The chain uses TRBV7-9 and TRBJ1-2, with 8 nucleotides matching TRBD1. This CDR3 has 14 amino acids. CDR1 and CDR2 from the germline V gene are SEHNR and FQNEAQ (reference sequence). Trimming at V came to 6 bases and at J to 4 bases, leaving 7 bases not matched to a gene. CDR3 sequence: CASRSDRDGYGYTF. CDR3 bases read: TGTGCCAGCAGATCGGACAGGGATGGCTATGGC.

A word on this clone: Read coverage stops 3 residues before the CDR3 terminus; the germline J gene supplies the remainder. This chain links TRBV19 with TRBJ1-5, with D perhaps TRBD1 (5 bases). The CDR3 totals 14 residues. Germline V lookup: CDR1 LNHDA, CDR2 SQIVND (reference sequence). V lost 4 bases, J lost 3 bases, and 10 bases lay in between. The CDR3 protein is CASSRAGNNQPQHF. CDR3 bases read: TGTGCCAGTAGTAGGGCAGGGAACAATCAGCCC.